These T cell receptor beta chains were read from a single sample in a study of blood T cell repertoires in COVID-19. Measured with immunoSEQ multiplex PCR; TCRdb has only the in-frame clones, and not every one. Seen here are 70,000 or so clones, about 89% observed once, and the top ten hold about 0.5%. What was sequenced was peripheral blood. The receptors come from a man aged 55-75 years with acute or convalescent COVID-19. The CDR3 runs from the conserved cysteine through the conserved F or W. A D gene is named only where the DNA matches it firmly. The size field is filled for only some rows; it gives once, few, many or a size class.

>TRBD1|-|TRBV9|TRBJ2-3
CASSLRQGVNTDTQYF
TGTGCCAGCAGCCTCCGACAGGGGGTTAACACAGATACGCAGTATTTT
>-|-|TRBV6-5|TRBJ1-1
CASLSYRRGTEAFF
TGTGCCAGCCTATCATATAGGCGGGGGACTGAAGCTTTCTTT
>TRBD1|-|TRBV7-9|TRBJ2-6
CASSLVGQGASTGANVLTF
TGTGCCAGCAGCTTAGTGGGACAGGGGGCAAGCACTGGGGCCAACGTCCTGACTTTC
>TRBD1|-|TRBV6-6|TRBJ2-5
CASSANRGETQYF
TGTGCCAGCAGCGCTAACAGGGGGGAGACCCAGTACTTC
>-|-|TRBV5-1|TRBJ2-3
CASSLGRDKEDTQYF
TGCGCCAGCAGCTTGGGCAGGGACAAGGAAGATACGCAGTATTTT
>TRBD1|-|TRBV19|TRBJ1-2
CASSRDRAVGYTF
TGTGCCAGTAGTAGAGACAGGGCGGTTGGCTACACCTTC
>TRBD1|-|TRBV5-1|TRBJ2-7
CASSVNTGGTDEQYF
TGCGCCAGCAGCGTAAATACAGGGGGTACGGACGAGCAGTACTTC
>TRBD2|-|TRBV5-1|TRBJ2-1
CASSFSGRDYNEQFF
TGCGCCAGCAGCTTTAGCGGGAGAGACTACAATGAGCAGTTCTTC
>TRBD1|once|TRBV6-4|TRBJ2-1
CASSGTGRAYNEQFF
TGTGCCAGCAGTGGGACAGGGCGGGCTTACAATGAGCAGTTCTTC
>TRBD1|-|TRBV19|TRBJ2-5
CASSMGSYRGRQETQYF
TGTGCCAGTAGTATGGGTTCCTACAGGGGCCGCCAAGAGACCCAGTACTTC
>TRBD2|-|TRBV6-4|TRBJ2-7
CAPGRGERASYEQYF
TGTGCCCCCGGGCGGGGGGAGAGGGCCTCCTACGAGCAGTACTTC
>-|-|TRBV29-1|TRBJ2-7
CSVEVSGRGYEQYF
TGCAGCGTTGAAGTGAGTGGCAGGGGCTACGAGCAGTACTTC
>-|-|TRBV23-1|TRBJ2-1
CAFYRDSYNEQFF
TGCGCCTTTTACCGGGACTCCTACAATGAGCAGTTCTTC
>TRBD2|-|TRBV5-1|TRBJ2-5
CASSSRLAGAQETQYF
TGCGCCAGCAGCTCCCGACTAGCGGGAGCCCAAGAGACCCAGTACTTC
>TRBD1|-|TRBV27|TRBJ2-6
CASSGDSLRANSGANVLTF
TGTGCCAGCAGTGGGGACAGTTTGAGGGCGAACTCTGGGGCCAACGTCCTGACTTTC
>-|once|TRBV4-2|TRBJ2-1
CASSQVRGYNEQFF
TGTGCCAGCAGCCAAGTCAGGGGCTACAATGAGCAGTTCTTC
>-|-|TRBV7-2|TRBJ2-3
CASSFPPSDTQYF
TGTGCCAGCAGCTTTCCCCCTTCAGATACGCAGTATTTT
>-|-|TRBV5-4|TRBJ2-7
CASSLGGPLDYEQYF
TGTGCCAGCAGCTTGGGAGGGCCTCTGGACTACGAGCAGTACTTC
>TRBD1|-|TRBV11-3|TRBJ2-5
CASSLQGASQETQYF
TGTGCCAGCAGCTTACAGGGGGCTAGCCAAGAGACCCAGTACTTC
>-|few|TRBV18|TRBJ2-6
CASSRDPGRGLAGANVLTF
TGTGCCAGCTCACGGGACCCGGGCAGGGGCTTAGCTGGGGCCAACGTCCTGACTTTC
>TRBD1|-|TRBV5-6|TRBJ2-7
CASSFVGTGPYEQYF
TGTGCCAGCAGCTTCGTAGGGACAGGGCCATACGAGCAGTACTTC
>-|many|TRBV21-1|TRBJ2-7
CASSKGSRQENYEQYF
TGTGCCAGCAGCAAAGGGTCCCGACAGGAAAACTACGAGCAGTACTTC
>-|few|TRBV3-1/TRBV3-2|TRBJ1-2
CASSQYAGEQNYGYTF
TGTGCCAGCAGCCAGTACGCCGGGGAACAAAACTATGGCTACACCTTC
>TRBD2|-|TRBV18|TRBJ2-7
CASSPGTSGDEQYF
TGTGCCAGCTCACCTGGGACTAGCGGGGACGAGCAGTACTTC
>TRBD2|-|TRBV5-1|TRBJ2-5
CASSFSGGAETQYF
TGCGCCAGCAGCTTTAGCGGGGGGGCAGAGACCCAGTACTTC
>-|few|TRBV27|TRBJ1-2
CASSPQLTGMSGYTF
TGTGCCAGCAGTCCCCAACTTACAGGGATGTCCGGCTACACCTTC
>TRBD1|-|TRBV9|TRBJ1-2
CASSALSGQGYGYTF
TGTGCCAGCAGCGCTCTTTCCGGACAGGGCTATGGCTACACCTTC
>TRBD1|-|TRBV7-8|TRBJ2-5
CASSLGTGQETQYF
TGTGCCAGCAGCTTAGGGACAGGGCAAGAGACCCAGTACTTC
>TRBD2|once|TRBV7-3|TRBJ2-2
CASSLASGTGELFF
TGTGCCAGCAGCTTAGCTAGCGGAACCGGGGAGCTGTTTTTT
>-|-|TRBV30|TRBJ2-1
CAWSVRRGSYNEQFF
TGTGCCTGGAGTGTACGGCGCGGCTCCTACAATGAGCAGTTCTTC
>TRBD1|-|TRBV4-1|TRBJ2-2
CASSSLGQGDHTGELFF
TGCGCCAGCAGCTCTTTAGGACAGGGGGATCACACCGGGGAGCTGTTTTTT
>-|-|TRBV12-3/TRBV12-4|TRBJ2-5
CASSLAEQETQYF
TGTGCCAGCAGTTTGGCGGAGCAAGAGACCCAGTACTTC
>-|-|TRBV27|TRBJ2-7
CASSLSGQGVMEQYF
TGTGCCAGCAGTTTAAGCGGGCAGGGGGTAATGGAGCAGTACTTC
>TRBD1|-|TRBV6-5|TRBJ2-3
CASTPPADRGDTQYF
TGTGCCAGCACCCCCCCCGCTGACAGGGGAGATACGCAGTATTTT
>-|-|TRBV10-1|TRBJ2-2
CASSEGIGRSATGELFF
TGCGCCAGCAGTGAGGGTATAGGCAGGTCGGCCACCGGGGAGCTGTTTTTT
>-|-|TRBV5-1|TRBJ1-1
CASSPEPGLNTEAFF
TGCGCCAGCAGCCCGGAGCCAGGGTTGAACACTGAAGCTTTCTTT
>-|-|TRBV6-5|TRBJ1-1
CASTERGFTEAFF
TGTGCCAGCACCGAAAGGGGATTCACTGAAGCTTTCTTT
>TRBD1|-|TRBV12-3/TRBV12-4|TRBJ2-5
CASNRGAEETQYF
TGTGCCAGCAACAGGGGGGCCGAAGAGACCCAGTACTTC
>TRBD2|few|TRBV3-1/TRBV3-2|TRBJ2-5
CASSQELNPGLAGETQYF
TGTGCCAGCAGCCAAGAGCTAAACCCGGGACTAGCGGGAGAGACCCAGTACTTC
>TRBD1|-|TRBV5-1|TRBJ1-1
CASSSDRIEIEAFF
TGCGCCAGCAGTTCGGACAGGATCGAGATTGAAGCTTTCTTT
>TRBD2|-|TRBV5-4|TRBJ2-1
CASSDGGSQYNEQFF
TGTGCCAGCAGCGACGGGGGGTCCCAATACAATGAGCAGTTCTTC
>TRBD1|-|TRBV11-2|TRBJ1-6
CASSFQGAIDSPLHF
TGTGCCAGCAGCTTCCAGGGGGCTATTGATTCACCCCTCCACTTT
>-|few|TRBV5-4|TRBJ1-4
CASSFAGAGEKLFF
TGTGCCAGCAGCTTCGCAGGGGCAGGCGAAAAACTGTTTTTT
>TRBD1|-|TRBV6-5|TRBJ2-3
CASSTDRGSADTQYF
TGTGCCAGCAGCACCGACAGGGGGAGCGCAGATACGCAGTATTTT
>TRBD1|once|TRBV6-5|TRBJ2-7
CASSPTGGASYEQYF
TGTGCCAGCAGTCCGACAGGGGGGGCCTCCTACGAGCAGTACTTC
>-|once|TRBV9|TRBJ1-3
CASSVVGGEAGNTIYF
TGTGCCAGCAGCGTAGTTGGAGGGGAAGCTGGAAACACCATATATTTT
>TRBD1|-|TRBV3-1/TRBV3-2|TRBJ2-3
CASSPADRGLYTQYF
TGTGCCAGCAGCCCTGCGGACAGGGGGCTTTATACGCAGTATTTT
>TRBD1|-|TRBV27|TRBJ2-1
CASSSWDREDEQFF
TGTGCCAGCAGTTCCTGGGACAGGGAGGATGAGCAGTTCTTC
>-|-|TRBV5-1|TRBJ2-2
CASSLGTYTGELFF
TGCGCCAGCAGCTTGGGTACATACACCGGGGAGCTGTTTTTT
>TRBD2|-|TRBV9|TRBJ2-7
CASSVGEAGVLYEQYF
TGTGCCAGCAGCGTAGGTGAAGCGGGAGTTTTGTACGAGCAGTACTTC
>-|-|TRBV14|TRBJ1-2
CASSPTGTRNLYGYTF
TGTGCCAGCAGCCCGACCGGGACAAGAAACCTTTATGGCTACACCTTC
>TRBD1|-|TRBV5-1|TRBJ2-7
CASSFGDRAYEQYF
TGCGCCAGCAGCTTCGGAGACAGGGCGTACGAGCAGTACTTC
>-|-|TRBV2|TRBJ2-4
CASSKTPGAKNIQYF
TGTGCCAGCAGTAAGACCCCAGGGGCCAAAAACATTCAGTACTTC